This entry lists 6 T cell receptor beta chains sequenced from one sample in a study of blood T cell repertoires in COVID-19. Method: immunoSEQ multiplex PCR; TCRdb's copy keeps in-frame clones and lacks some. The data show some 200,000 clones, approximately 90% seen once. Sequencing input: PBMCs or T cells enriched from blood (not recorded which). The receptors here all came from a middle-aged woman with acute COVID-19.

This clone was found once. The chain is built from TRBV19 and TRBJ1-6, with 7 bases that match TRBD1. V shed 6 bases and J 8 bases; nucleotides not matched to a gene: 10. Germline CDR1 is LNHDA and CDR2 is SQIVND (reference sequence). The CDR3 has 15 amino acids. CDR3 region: CASSSGTDIDSPLHF. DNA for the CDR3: TGTGCCAGTAGCTCTGGGACAGATATCGATTCACCCCTCCACTTT.

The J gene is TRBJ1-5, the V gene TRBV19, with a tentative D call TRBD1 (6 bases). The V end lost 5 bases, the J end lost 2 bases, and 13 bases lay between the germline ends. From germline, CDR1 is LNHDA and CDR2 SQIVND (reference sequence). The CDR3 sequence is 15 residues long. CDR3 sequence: CASSSQGIGNQPQHF. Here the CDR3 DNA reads TGTGCCAGTAGTTCGCAGGGGATTGGCAATCAGCCCCAGCATTTT.

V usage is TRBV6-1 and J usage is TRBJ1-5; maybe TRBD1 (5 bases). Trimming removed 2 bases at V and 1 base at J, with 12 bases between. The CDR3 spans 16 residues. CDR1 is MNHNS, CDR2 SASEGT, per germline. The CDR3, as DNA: TGTGCCAGCAGTGAATGGGTCGGGGGGAGCAATCAGCCCCAGCATTTT. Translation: CASSEWVGGSNQPQHF.

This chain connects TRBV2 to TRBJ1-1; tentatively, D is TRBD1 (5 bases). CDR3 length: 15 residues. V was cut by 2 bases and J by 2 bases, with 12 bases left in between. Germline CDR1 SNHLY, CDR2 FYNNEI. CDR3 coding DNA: TGTGCCAGCAGTGAACCGCAGGGAGGTAACACTGAAGCTTTCTTT. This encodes CASSEPQGGNTEAFF.

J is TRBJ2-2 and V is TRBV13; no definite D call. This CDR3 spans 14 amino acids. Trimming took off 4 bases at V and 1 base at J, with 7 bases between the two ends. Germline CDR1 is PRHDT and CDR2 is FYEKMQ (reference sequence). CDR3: CASSWSGNTGELFF. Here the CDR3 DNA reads TGTGCCAGCAGCTGGTCGGGGAACACCGGGGAGCTGTTTTTT.

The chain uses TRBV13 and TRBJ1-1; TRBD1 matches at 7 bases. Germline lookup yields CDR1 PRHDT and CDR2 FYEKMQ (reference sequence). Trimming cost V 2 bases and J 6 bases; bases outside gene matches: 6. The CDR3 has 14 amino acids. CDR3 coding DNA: TGTGCCAGCAGCTTAAACAGGGGATTTCCTGAAGCTTTCTTT. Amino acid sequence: CASSLNRGFPEAFF.